This T cell receptor (beta chain) was recorded in a study of cytomegalovirus exposure and HLA in healthy donors. Study outcomes and limitations: In vitro experiments confirmed that a few CMV-associated chains were specific for CMV antigens.

As regards this clone: What it recognizes is unknown.

This PCR relied on a set of 60 Vbeta primers and 13 Jbeta primers. Sequencing was performed with immunoSEQ multiplex PCR; in TCRdb, only in-frame clones are kept and a portion is missing. The data show roughly 120,000 clones, about 76% seen once. The CDR3 runs to 16 residues. The germline V gene has CDR1 MDHEN and CDR2 SYDVKM. After removal of 5 bases from V and 4 bases from J, the junction contained 9 bases not matched to a gene. This receptor was identified in a young woman in good health and CMV-seronegative. The sample taken for sequencing was PBMCs. The chain is built from TRBV28 and TRBJ2-3; 10 bases line up with TRBD2. The CDR3: CASSPSAGGQADTQYF. CDR3 in DNA: TGTGCCAGCAGTCCGTCAGCGGGAGGGCAGGCAGATACGCAGTATTTT.